The entry below describes one TCR beta chain. Its antigen remains unidentified. Participants comprised healthy donors of bone marrow. These data come from a study of cytomegalovirus exposure and HLA in healthy donors. Study findings and constraints: Reports indicated that the classifier achieved high specificity and sensitivity in diagnosing cytomegalovirus status. It was 150 to 200 TCR beta chains that were listed as cytomegalovirus-associated. In the analysis, some V segments, TRBV6-2 and TRBV6-3 included, were excluded as indistinguishable.

With 60 Vbeta and 13 Jbeta primers, the PCR was carried out. Profiling relied on immunoSEQ multiplex PCR, and the TCRdb table lists in-frame clones only, not all of them. The repertoire holds over 70,000 clones, with roughly three quarters as singletons. There are 12 residues in the CDR3. CDR1 is MNHEY, CDR2 SVGAGI, per germline. The trim removed 5 bases at V and 8 bases at J, leaving 5 bases unmatched. The chain joins TRBV6-5 to TRBJ1-2; TRBD1 matches at 7 bases. The sequenced material came from PBMCs. The sequence was collected from a woman between 45 and 65 years old in good health and CMV-seropositive. The CDR3 loop reads CASSQDRFGYTF. The DNA of the CDR3 is TGTGCCAGCAGTCAGGACAGGTTCGGCTACACCTTC.